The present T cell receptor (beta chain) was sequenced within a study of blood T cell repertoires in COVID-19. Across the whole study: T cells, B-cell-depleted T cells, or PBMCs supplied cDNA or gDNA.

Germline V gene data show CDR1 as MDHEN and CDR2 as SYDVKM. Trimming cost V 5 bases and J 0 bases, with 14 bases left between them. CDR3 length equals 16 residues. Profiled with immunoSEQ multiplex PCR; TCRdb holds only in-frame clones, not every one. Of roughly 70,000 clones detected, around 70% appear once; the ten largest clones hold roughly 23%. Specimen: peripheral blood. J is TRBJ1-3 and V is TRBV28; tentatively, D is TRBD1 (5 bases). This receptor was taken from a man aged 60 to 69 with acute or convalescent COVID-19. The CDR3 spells CASSPQTGSSGNTIYF. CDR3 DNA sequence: TGTGCCAGCAGTCCGCAAACAGGTAGCTCTGGAAACACCATATATTTT.